This TCR beta chain was observed in a study of blood T cell repertoires in COVID-19. Patients from Seattle were sampled longitudinally, starting during active infection. Data came from immunoSEQ multiplex PCR; TCRdb stores just in-frame clones and leaves some out. The sample lists about 300,000 clones, 84% occurring once. CDR1 SNHLY and CDR2 FYNNEI come from the germline V gene. This CDR3 is 16 amino acids long. V lost 6 bases and J 0 bases, leaving 17 bases between the germline ends. This clone appeared a few times. The chain links TRBV2 to TRBJ1-1, with a weak D call TRBD1 (5 bases). The source material was peripheral blood. This receptor was obtained from a human donor with COVID-19, enrolled during active disease. The donor label of this sample is uncertain. The CDR3 nucleotides read TGTGCCAGCAGGGAATTCACGACAGCGATGAACACTGAAGCTTTCTTT. This translates into CASREFTTAMNTEAFF.